This T cell receptor (beta chain) stems from a study of CD4 T cells in relation to SARS-CoV-2 and coronaviruses. By frequency in the sample, this clone is medium-sized (0.01 to 0.1%). The antigen is unknown. The data were produced by immunoSEQ multiplex PCR, yet TCRdb's version contains in-frame clones alone and is incomplete. The top ten clones hold 15% to 20% of a sample with about 15,000 clones, around 82% of them seen once. This CDR3 contains 16 residues. V was clipped by 2 bases and J by 0 bases, with 8 bases between them. Per germline, CDR1 MNHNS and CDR2 SASEGT. CD4+ T cells from unexposed donors were obtained before the COVID-19 pandemic (2011-2018). The cells were cultured for approximately ten days before CD4+ T cells were isolated. Study-wide findings and caveats: Crossreactivity was assessed only for spike protein, not other viral proteins.

The sample taken for sequencing was CD4+ T cells from PBMCs, cultured in vitro. The V gene is TRBV6-1, the J gene TRBJ2-6, with D maybe TRBD2 (5 bases). The sequence was collected from a human donor in good health. CDR3 sequence (DNA): TGTGCCAGCAGTGAATTAAGCGGCTCTGGGGCCAACGTCCTGACTTTC. Residues: CASSELSGSGANVLTF.